The clone carrying this T cell receptor beta chain was counted once. Its specificity is unknown. Germline CDR1 KGHSH, CDR2 LQKENI. This CDR3 comprises 14 residues. The V and J ends lost 3 bases and 1 base respectively, with 6 bases between them. The data belong to a study of CD4 T cells in relation to SARS-CoV-2 and coronaviruses. Study context: PBMCs were cultured with antigen for roughly 11 days before TCR beta sequencing. Whole-study results and caveats: Compared with monoreactive clones, crossreactive clones showed significantly weaker SARS-CoV-2 expansion. Pre-pandemic and post-infection samples never came from the same donor.

The repertoire was sequenced with immunoSEQ multiplex PCR; TCRdb's copy has only in-frame clones and lacks some. The sample consists of roughly 20,000 clones, 74% of them appearing once. Unexposed donor CD4+ T cells date from 2011-2018, before the COVID-19 pandemic. After approximately ten days of culture, CD4+ T cells were isolated. On days 3 and 7, cultures got half fresh IL-2 medium. The chain has TRBV18 and TRBJ2-2; D ambiguous. Sequenced: CD4+ T cells from PBMCs, cultured in vitro. This sequence originates from a human donor in good health. The CDR3 region has the DNA TGTGCCAGCTCACCTTGGGGGAACACCGGGGAGCTGTTTTTT. This encodes CASSPWGNTGELFF. Full variable domain (missing parts from reference TRBV18 and TRBJ2-2): NAGVMQNPRHLVRRRGQEARLRCSPMKGHSHVYWYRQLPEEGLKFMVYLQKENIIDESGMPKERFSAEFPKEGPSILRIQQVVRGDSAAYFCASSPWGNTGELFFGEGSRLTVL.